Below, 12 T cell receptor beta chains from the same sample are listed, as sequenced in a study of T cells after yellow fever vaccination. One entry per CDR3 protein results from TCRdb running MiXCR on the 5' RACE reads. The sample consists of about 96,000 distinct CDR3 sequences, almost 9% of them appearing once. The sample was CD8+ T cells not binding an NS4B(214-222) dextramer, sorted from PBMCs, taken around 15 days after the first yellow fever vaccination. All receptors derive from a man between 18 and 35 years old who received the YFV17D yellow fever vaccine.

This rearrangement joins TRBV25-1 to TRBJ2-1; TRBD2 matches at 7 bases. The CDR3 length is 16 residues. The junction had 6 bases not matched to a gene; V was cut back by 0 bases and J by 4 bases. Germline loops: CDR1 MGHDK, CDR2 SYGVNS. CDR3 bases: TGTGCCAGCAGTGAATACGGGGGGAGCTTTTACAATGAGCAGTTCTTC. It specifies CASSEYGGSFYNEQFF.

This clonotype has only a few counts. The chain recombines TRBV7-9 with TRBJ2-5; D uncertain. The CDR3 sequence is 15 residues long. Trimming took off 0 bases at V and 5 bases at J, with 13 bases between the two ends. Germline V lookup: CDR1 SEHNR, CDR2 FQNEAQ (reference sequence). CDR3 amino acids: CASSLAVPQVETQYF. In DNA form, the CDR3 reads TGTGCCAGCAGCTTAGCGGTGCCTCAGGTGGAGACCCAGTACTTC.

The chain couples TRBV12-3 or TRBV12-4 to TRBJ1-1; tentative D call: TRBD1 (6 bases). Trimming left V 5 bases short and J 4 bases short, with 14 bases between. The CDR3 totals 14 residues. In DNA form, the CDR3 reads TGTGCCAGCAGTGTCACAGGGTTGGGCACTGAAGCTTTCTTT. Amino acid sequence: CASSVTGLGTEAFF.

This clonotype was seen more than once but under ten times. The genes are TRBV9 and TRBJ1-1; a possible D gene is TRBD1 (6 bases). This CDR3 comprises 16 residues. CDR1 is SGDLS and CDR2 is YYNGEE in the germline V gene. The germline V and J ends were trimmed by 3 bases and 4 bases, with 19 bases remaining between them. This CDR3 is CASSASYRVGGTEAFF. CDR3 coding DNA: TGTGCCAGCAGCGCCTCCTACAGGGTTGGCGGCACTGAAGCTTTCTTT.

This clonotype came up many times. The V and J genes are TRBV4-2 and TRBJ2-3; 15 bases are a match to TRBD2. CDR3 length: 20 residues. In germline, CDR1 is LGHNA, CDR2 YNFKEQ. J was trimmed by 0 bases and V by 0 bases; bases with no gene match: 7. Written as DNA, the CDR3 is TGTGCCAGCAGCCAAGAAAGGGGACTAGCGGGGGGAGCTAGCACAGATACGCAGTATTTT. Protein sequence: CASSQERGLAGGASTDTQYF.

This clonotype was counted ten times or more. This chain links TRBV6-2 or TRBV6-3 with TRBJ2-1; TRBD1 aligns across 11 bases. Germline trimming cut 11 bases from V and 8 bases from J; bases unmatched to any gene: 14. This CDR3 spans 15 amino acids. CDR1 is MNHEY and CDR2 is SVGEGT in the germline V gene. The CDR3 DNA sequence: TGTGCCTACGAGGGGCAGGACAGGGGGCAGGATGAGCAGTTCTTC. Amino acid sequence: CAYEGQDRGQDEQFF.

Within the sample, this clonotype is medium-sized. V is TRBV4-2 and J is TRBJ2-1, with a weak D call TRBD2 (7 bases). Deletions cut 0 bases from V and 3 bases from J, with 12 bases between. The CDR3 contains 16 residues. Germline V CDR1 and CDR2: LGHNA, YNFKEQ. CDR3 coding DNA: TGTGCCAGCAGCCAAGATAGGGGGGGGGTCTACAATGAGCAGTTCTTC. Translating gives CASSQDRGGVYNEQFF.

The sample holds one count of this clonotype. The gene calls are TRBV11-2 and TRBJ2-2, with D perhaps matching TRBD1 or TRBD2 (5 bases each). V was clipped by 1 base and J by 5 bases, with 20 bases between them. This CDR3 region has 18 residues. Germline V gene sequence: CDR1 SGHAT, CDR2 FQNNGV. The CDR3 protein is CASSLASGRWGTTGELFF. CDR3 DNA sequence: TGTGCCAGCAGCTTAGCATCTGGGCGCTGGGGGACGACCGGGGAGCTGTTTTTT. Looking up the rest from reference TRBV11-2 and TRBJ2-2 gives the full variable domain: EAGVAQSPRYKIIEKRQSVAFWCNPISGHATLYWYQQILGQGPKLLIQFQNNGVVDDSQLPKDRFSAERLKGVDSTLKIQPAKLEDSAVYLCASSLASGRWGTTGELFFGEGSRLTVL.

This clonotype appeared many times. This chain uses TRBV20-1 with TRBJ2-3, with unresolved D. CDR3 length equals 15 residues. Trimming removed 4 bases at V and 4 bases at J, with 18 bases between. Germline V gene data show CDR1 as DFQATT and CDR2 as SNEGSKA (reference sequence). The CDR3 loop is CSAITGPRYSDTQYF. The CDR3 region has the DNA TGCAGTGCTATAACCGGGCCACGGTATTCAGATACGCAGTATTTT.

Many counts were recorded for this clonotype. V is TRBV4-3 and J is TRBJ2-5; D ambiguous. This CDR3 contains 14 residues. Trimming took off 0 bases at V and 4 bases at J, with 9 bases between the two ends. Looked up from germline, CDR1 is LGHNA and CDR2 is YSLEER. The CDR3 is CASSQEWGSETQYF. For the CDR3, the DNA is TGCGCCAGCAGCCAAGAGTGGGGTTCAGAGACCCAGTACTTC.

The CDR3 loop reads CASSAMDRSYEQYF. For the CDR3, the DNA is TGTGCCAGCAGTGCAATGGACAGGTCCTACGAGCAGTACTTC. The rearrangement uses TRBV28 and TRBJ2-7, with 7 bases fitting TRBD1. This CDR3 is 14 amino acids long. J gave up 1 base and V 5 bases, and 5 bases lay outside the gene matches. Germline V gene data show CDR1 as MDHEN and CDR2 as SYDVKM.

The gene calls are TRBV29-1 and TRBJ1-1, with D uncertain. CDR1 is SQVTM and CDR2 is ANQGSEA in the germline V gene. V was pared by 7 bases and J by 3 bases, with 15 bases between. The CDR3 runs 13 residues. CDR3 sequence: CSAHGIADTEAFF. CDR3 nucleotides: TGCAGCGCCCACGGGATCGCAGACACTGAAGCTTTCTTT. The full variable domain, rest sourced from reference TRBV29-1 and TRBJ1-1, is SAVISQKPSRDICQRGTSLTIQCQVDSQVTMMFWYRQQPGQSLTLIATANQGSEATYESGFVIDKFPISRPNLTFSTLTVSNMSPEDSSIYLCSAHGIADTEAFFGQGTRLTVV.